A selection of T cell receptor beta chains follows, all from one sample in a study of blood T cell repertoires in COVID-19. Sequencing was performed with immunoSEQ multiplex PCR; in TCRdb, only in-frame clones are kept and a portion is missing. The sample includes over 150,000 clones, approximately 91% seen only once; the top ten take roughly 2.1%. The sequencing input was peripheral blood. The receptors originated from a man between 18 and 35 years old with acute or convalescent COVID-19. CDR3s include the opening cysteine and the closing phenylalanine or tryptophan. The D gene is left open where the match is weak. Clone sizes are given selectively: once, few, many, or a class where the clone is expanded.

d_call | j_call | clone_size | v_call | cdr3_nt | cdr3_aa
. | TRBJ2-7 | few | TRBV9 | TGTGCCAGCAGCCAGTCCGGGACTGCCTACGAGCAGTACTTC | CASSQSGTAYEQYF
TRBD1 | TRBJ1-6 | . | TRBV2 | TGTGCCAGCAGACCCGGGACAGGGAACGGTAATTCACCCCTCCACTTT | CASRPGTGNGNSPLHF
. | TRBJ2-4 | . | TRBV5-1 | TGCGCCAGCAGCTTTAATCGGAGCCCTAAAAACATTCAGTACTTC | CASSFNRSPKNIQYF
. | TRBJ1-1 | once | TRBV7-9 | TGTGCCAGCAGCTTAGGGGTAGCTGGTGGTACTGAAGCTTTCTTT | CASSLGVAGGTEAFF
. | TRBJ2-7 | . | TRBV4-1 | TGCGCCAGCAGCCAAGGCGGGCTAGCGCGGAGCTCCTACGAGCAGTACTTC | CASSQGGLARSSYEQYF
TRBD1 | TRBJ1-2 | . | TRBV6-6 | TGTGCCAGCAGTTACAGGGACAGGTTGGGGGACTATGGCTACACCTTC | CASSYRDRLGDYGYTF
. | TRBJ1-2 | . | TRBV19 | TGTGCCAGTAGTAAGTATGGAGCTAACTATGGCTACACCTTC | CASSKYGANYGYTF
. | TRBJ2-3 | . | TRBV11-2 | TGTGCCAGCAGCTTTTCCTTCACAGATACGCAGTATTTT | CASSFSFTDTQYF
. | TRBJ1-3 | . | TRBV6-5 | TGTGCCAGCAGACCTTCAGCTGGAAACACCATATATTTT | CASRPSAGNTIYF
. | TRBJ1-1 | once | TRBV9 | TGTGCCAGCAGCGTAGATACAGCGGGCACTGAAGCTTTCTTT | CASSVDTAGTEAFF
. | TRBJ1-1 | once | TRBV7-9 | TGTGCCAGCAGCTTCACACACAACACTGAAGCTTTCTTT | CASSFTHNTEAFF
TRBD2 | TRBJ2-3 | . | TRBV2 | TGTGCCAGCAGTGCCACAGGGACTAGCGGGAGGGCCAGGACGCAGTATTTT | CASSATGTSGRARTQYF
TRBD2 | TRBJ2-5 | once | TRBV5-6 | TGTGCCAGCAGCCCAAGTAGCGGGAGAAAATGGGTAGAGACCCAGTACTTC | CASSPSSGRKWVETQYF
TRBD1 | TRBJ2-7 | . | TRBV19 | TGTGCCAGTAGTAAGATGACAGGGACCTACGAGCAGTACTTC | CASSKMTGTYEQYF
. | TRBJ1-3 | . | TRBV9 | TGTGCCAGCAGCGTAACCCCACAAGGGCAGTCTGGGGGCGGAAACACCATATATTTT | CASSVTPQGQSGGGNTIYF
TRBD1 | TRBJ2-6 | . | TRBV19 | TGTGCCAGTAGTCCCAAAGGACAGGGGGTCTCTGGGGCCAACGTCCTGACTTTC | CASSPKGQGVSGANVLTF
TRBD2 | TRBJ2-5 | . | TRBV5-1 | TGCGCCAGCAGCCCGGGACTAGCGGGGGGGCCAGGAGAGACCCAGTACTTC | CASSPGLAGGPGETQYF
. | TRBJ2-2 | . | TRBV5-1 | TGCGCCAGCAGCTTAACAGGATTTTCCGGGGAGCTGTTTTTT | CASSLTGFSGELFF
TRBD1 | TRBJ1-4 | . | TRBV3-1/TRBV3-2 | TGTGCCAGCAGTGACAGGGTCGTGGCTGAAAAACTGTTTTTT | CASSDRVVAEKLFF
TRBD2 | TRBJ2-1 | . | TRBV3-1/TRBV3-2 | TGTGCCAGCACGCGGGGACTAGCGGGAGTGGCTGGCAATGAGCAGTTCTTC | CASTRGLAGVAGNEQFF
. | TRBJ1-1 | once | TRBV13 | TGTGCCAGCAGCCTACAGGGCGAGGCCACTGAAGCTTTCTTT | CASSLQGEATEAFF
. | TRBJ1-5 | . | TRBV15 | TGTGCCACCACCTTTGGGGGGGCAGGTCAGCCCCAGCATTTT | CATTFGGAGQPQHF
. | TRBJ2-7 | . | TRBV5-1 | TGCGCCAGCAGCTTGACACCGGGACTTGGGCTCGAGCAGTACTTC | CASSLTPGLGLEQYF